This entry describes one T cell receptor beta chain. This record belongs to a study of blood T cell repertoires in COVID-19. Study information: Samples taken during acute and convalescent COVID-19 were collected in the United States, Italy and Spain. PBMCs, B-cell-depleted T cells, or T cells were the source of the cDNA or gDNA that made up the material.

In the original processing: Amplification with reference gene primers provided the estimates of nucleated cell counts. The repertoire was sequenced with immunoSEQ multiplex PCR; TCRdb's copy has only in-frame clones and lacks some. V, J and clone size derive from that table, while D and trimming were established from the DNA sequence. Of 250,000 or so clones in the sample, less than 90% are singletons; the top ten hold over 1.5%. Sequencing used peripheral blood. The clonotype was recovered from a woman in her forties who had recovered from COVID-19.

CDR3 in amino acids: CASSSEGYSYNEQFF. The CDR3 DNA reads TGCGCCAGCAGCTCCGAGGGTTACTCCTACAATGAGCAGTTCTTC. The V call is TRBV5-1, the J call TRBJ2-1, with D possibly being TRBD2 (5 bases). The CDR3 is 15 amino acids. Germline lookup yields CDR1 SGHRS and CDR2 YFSETQ. V shed 3 bases and J shed 0 bases, with 10 bases lying between them.